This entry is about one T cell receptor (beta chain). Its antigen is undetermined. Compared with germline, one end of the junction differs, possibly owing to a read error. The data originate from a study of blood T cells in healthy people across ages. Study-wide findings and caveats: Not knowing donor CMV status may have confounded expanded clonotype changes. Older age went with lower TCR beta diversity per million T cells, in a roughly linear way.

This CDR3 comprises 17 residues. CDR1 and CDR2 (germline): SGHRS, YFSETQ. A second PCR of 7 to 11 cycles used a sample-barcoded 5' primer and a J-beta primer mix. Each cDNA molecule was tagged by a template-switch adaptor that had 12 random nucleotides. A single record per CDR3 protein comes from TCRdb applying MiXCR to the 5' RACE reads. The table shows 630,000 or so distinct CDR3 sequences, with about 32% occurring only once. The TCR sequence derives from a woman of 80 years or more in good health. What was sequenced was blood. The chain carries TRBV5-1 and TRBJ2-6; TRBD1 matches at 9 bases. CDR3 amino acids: CASSPGTGLSGANVRTF. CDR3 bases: TGCGCCAGCAGTCCCGGGACAGGGCTTTCCGGGGCCAACGTCCGGACTTTC. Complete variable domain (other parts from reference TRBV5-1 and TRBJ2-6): KAGVTQTPRYLIKTRGQQVTLSCSPISGHRSVSWYQQTPGQGLQFLFEYFSETQRNKGNFPGRFSGRQFSNSRSEMNVSTLELGDSALYLCASSPGTGLSGANVRTFGAGSRLTVL.